The present TCR beta chain was sequenced within a study of CD8 T cells in Susac syndrome. Study-wide results and caveats: Individuals included in the TCR sequencing and HLA analysis were acknowledged by the study to be relatively few in number.

With random hexamers, reverse transcription was performed on about 0.5 to 1 ug of RNA. TCRdb reprocessed the immunoSEQ multiplex PCR reads with MiXCR, giving one entry per CDR3 protein. The sample consists of 350,000 to 550,000 distinct CDR3 sequences, approximately 85% of them appearing once. This clonotype was observed a few times. Its cognate antigen is unknown. Germline trimming cut 6 bases from V and 4 bases from J; bases unmatched to any gene: 8. The CDR3 runs 14 residues. Germline CDR1 is MNHNS and CDR2 is SASEGT. Negative isolation yielded CD8+ and CD4+ T cells; FACS enriched TEMRA cells. The sequence came from a human donor with multiple sclerosis. The rearrangement uses TRBV6-1 and TRBJ1-1, with 7 bases that match TRBD1. The sample was CD8+ T cells from PBMCs. CDR3 DNA: TGTGCCAGCAGACCCACAGGGGATATCACTGAAGCTTTCTTT. Its translation is CASRPTGDITEAFF.